Listed here are 25 T cell receptor beta chains from one sample, sequenced in a study of cytomegalovirus exposure and HLA in healthy donors. The PCR was carried out with 60 Vbeta primers and 13 Jbeta primers. Libraries were prepared by immunoSEQ multiplex PCR; TCRdb keeps only in-frame clonotypes and omits some of them. The sample gives around 190,000 clones, more than 65% of which show up once; 2.5% to 3% is in the top ten. The specimen sequenced was PBMCs. All receptors derive from a female donor in good health and CMV-seronegative.

V gene TRBV18 combines with J gene TRBJ2-3; D ambiguous. V was pared by 3 bases and J by 5 bases, with 6 bases between. The CDR3 contains 12 residues. Germline V CDR1 and CDR2: KGHSH, LQKENI. DNA for the CDR3: TGTGCCAGCTCACCCTCGGGAGATACGCAGTATTTT. Translated: CASSPSGDTQYF.

The chain recombines TRBV5-1 with TRBJ2-2; D uncertain. Per the germline V gene, CDR1 is SGHRS and CDR2 is YFSETQ. V was cut by 0 bases and J by 7 bases, with 7 bases left in between. The CDR3 contains 13 residues. As DNA, the CDR3 is TGCGCCAGCAGCTTGGACAGTGTCGGGGAGCTGTTTTTT. Its protein is CASSLDSVGELFF.

The chain couples TRBV4-2 to TRBJ1-1; 7 bases align to TRBD1. In germline, CDR1 is LGHNA, CDR2 YNFKEQ. V lost 1 base to trimming and J lost 3 bases; unmatched junction nucleotides: 2. The length of the CDR3 is 14 residues. The CDR3 bases are TGTGCCAGCAGCCAAGGTGACAGGGACACTGAAGCTTTCTTT. This gives the protein CASSQGDRDTEAFF.

This chain links TRBV6-4 with TRBJ2-7, with 10 bases aligning to TRBD1. Germline trimming cut 2 bases from V and 7 bases from J; bases unmatched to any gene: 8. There are 15 residues in the CDR3. CDR1 and CDR2 (germline): MRHNA, SNTAGT. The CDR3 DNA reads TGTGCCAGCAGTGACCGTCGGGACAGGGGAGGAGAGCAGTACTTC. It translates to CASSDRRDRGGEQYF.

CDR3 sequence (DNA): TGTGCCAGCAGCCAGTACGGCTACGAGCAGTACTTC. Protein sequence: CASSQYGYEQYF. The V and J genes are TRBV14 and TRBJ2-7; D unclear. The CDR3 extends over 12 amino acids. Germline loops: CDR1 SGHDN, CDR2 FVKESK. V was cut by 3 bases and J by 3 bases, with 6 bases left in between.

The sample holds a few counts of this clone. The chain recombines TRBV9 with TRBJ1-2, with D tentatively TRBD1 (5 bases). This CDR3 spans 15 amino acids. Germline V gene sequence: CDR1 SGDLS, CDR2 YYNGEE. The V end lost 0 bases, the J end lost 0 bases, and 9 bases lay between the germline ends. CDR3 residues: CASSVASTANYGYTF. CDR3 in DNA: TGTGCCAGCAGCGTAGCTTCGACAGCTAACTATGGCTACACCTTC.

This clone was seen only a few times. V usage is TRBV7-9 and J usage is TRBJ2-7, with 7 bases lining up with TRBD2. Germline CDR1 and CDR2: SEHNR and FQNEAQ (reference sequence). The trim removed 2 bases at V and 4 bases at J, leaving 5 bases unmatched. There are 14 residues in the CDR3. CDR3 amino acids: CASSLNVLAYEQYF. In DNA form, the CDR3 reads TGTGCCAGCAGCTTAAATGTACTAGCGTACGAGCAGTACTTC.

The chain recombines TRBV6-1 with TRBJ2-1; 7 bases agree with TRBD1. V shed 2 bases, J shed 9 bases, and the junction held 4 bases outside the gene matches. The CDR3 extends over 13 amino acids. Per germline, CDR1 MNHNS and CDR2 SASEGT. In DNA form, the CDR3 reads TGTGCCAGCAGTGAACTAGGGGGCCCTGAGCAGTTCTTC. It encodes CASSELGGPEQFF.

The genes are TRBV6-5 and TRBJ1-1; 12 bases agree with TRBD1. V trimming: 7 bases; J trimming: 5 bases; junction bases outside the gene matches: 8. Germline assignment: CDR1 MNHEY and CDR2 SVGAGI. This CDR3 has 15 residues. This CDR3 reads CASTPGQGAQTEAFF. CDR3 nucleotides: TGTGCCAGCACCCCGGGACAGGGGGCCCAGACTGAAGCTTTCTTT.

The chain recombines TRBV5-1 with TRBJ2-7, with TRBD1 identical over 9 bases. CDR1 and CDR2 from the germline V gene are SGHRS and YFSETQ. The CDR3 length is 17 residues. V was pared by 0 bases and J by 5 bases, with 12 bases of the junction left unmatched. This CDR3 reads CASSLAGLRDRVDEQYF. The CDR3 DNA is TGCGCCAGCAGCTTGGCGGGTCTCCGGGACAGGGTGGACGAGCAGTACTTC.

The chain is built from TRBV6-5 and TRBJ1-6; no reliable D call. The CDR3 runs to 13 residues. In germline, CDR1 is MNHEY, CDR2 SVGAGI. Trimming stripped 7 bases from V and 7 bases from J, with 11 bases between. CDR3 bases: TGTGCCAGCACCCTCGGGAAAAATTCACCCCTCCACTTT. This translates into CASTLGKNSPLHF.

This chain links TRBV29-1 with TRBJ2-2; D is perhaps TRBD1 (6 bases). Germline CDR1 SQVTM, CDR2 ANQGSEA. The CDR3 is 13 amino acids. V dropped 6 bases and J dropped 7 bases, with 15 bases sitting between them. CDR3 DNA sequence: TGCAGCGTCGCGGTACAGGGATACGGGGAGCTGTTTTTT. This translates into CSVAVQGYGELFF.

This rearrangement joins TRBV9 to TRBJ2-7; 8 bases agree with TRBD2. The CDR3 sequence is 15 residues long. Germline assignment: CDR1 SGDLS and CDR2 YYNGEE. The V segment lost 2 bases and the J segment 4 bases; nucleotides outside the gene matches: 8. The DNA for the CDR3 is TGTGCCAGCAGCGTTAGCGGGAATCCCTTTTACGAGCAGTACTTC. Translated: CASSVSGNPFYEQYF.

This clone occurred a few times. The chain is built from TRBV11-2 and TRBJ2-1; TRBD1 aligns across 10 bases. This CDR3 comprises 15 residues. V shed 5 bases and J 0 bases; nucleotides not matched to a gene: 1. Germline assignment: CDR1 SGHAT and CDR2 FQNNGV. CDR3 nucleotide sequence: TGTGCCAGCAGCGGGACAGGGGACTCCTACAATGAGCAGTTCTTC. Encoded protein: CASSGTGDSYNEQFF.

V usage is TRBV27 and J usage is TRBJ2-1; perhaps TRBD1 as D (6 bases). The V gene lost 6 bases and the J gene lost 9 bases, with 21 bases spanning the gap. Looked up from germline, CDR1 is MNHEY and CDR2 is SMNVEV (reference sequence). There are 15 residues in the CDR3. The CDR3 is CASRYRTAPSGEQFF. DNA of the CDR3: TGTGCCAGCAGGTATAGGACAGCCCCGTCGGGTGAGCAGTTCTTC.

This sequence joins TRBV4-1 and TRBJ2-1, with a tentative D call TRBD1 (8 bases). Germline-derived CDR1 and CDR2 are MGHRA and YSYEKL. The CDR3 loop spans 17 amino acids. V was clipped by 3 bases and J by 7 bases, with 22 bases between them. CDR3 region: CASSHDQQGAGRNEQFF. The CDR3 nucleotides are TGCGCCAGCAGCCACGACCAGCAGGGGGCCGGGAGGAATGAGCAGTTCTTC.

J is TRBJ2-2 and V is TRBV9, with 7 bases fitting TRBD2. After removal of 4 bases from V and 0 bases from J, the junction contained 9 bases not matched to a gene. Germline V gene lookup returns CDR1 SGDLS and CDR2 YYNGEE. The CDR3 length is 17 residues. The DNA of the CDR3 is TGTGCCAGCAGCTACCCGCGGGGGTTCGCGAACACCGGGGAGCTGTTTTTT. This sequence encodes CASSYPRGFANTGELFF.

The chain carries TRBV5-4 and TRBJ2-4, with D perhaps TRBD1 (7 bases). V was cut by 4 bases and J by 5 bases, with 19 bases left in between. Per the germline V gene, CDR1 is SGHNT and CDR2 is YYREEE (reference sequence). This CDR3 is 16 amino acids long. Here the CDR3 reads CASSGGGGGAENIQYF. As DNA, the CDR3 is TGTGCCAGCAGCGGAGGCGGAGGGGGCGCGGAAAACATTCAGTACTTC.

This rearrangement joins TRBV4-1 to TRBJ1-5, with D perhaps matching TRBD1 (5 bases). The CDR3 loop spans 13 amino acids. V lost 8 bases and J lost 7, with 15 bases in between. From germline, CDR1 is MGHRA and CDR2 YSYEKL. Here the CDR3 reads CASSELGEQPQHF. The CDR3 nucleotides read TGCGCCAGCTCCGAGTTAGGGGAACAGCCCCAGCATTTT.

The chain couples TRBV19 to TRBJ1-1; D not resolved. Germline assignment: CDR1 LNHDA and CDR2 SQIVND (reference sequence). Trimming removed 3 bases at V and 6 bases at J, with 14 bases between. The CDR3 sequence is 14 residues long. CDR3 region: CASSMIRGRSEAFF. As DNA, the CDR3 is TGTGCCAGTAGTATGATTCGGGGTCGGTCTGAAGCTTTCTTT.

The sample holds one count of this clone. The CDR3 DNA sequence: TGCGCCAGCAGCTTGGGCGACAGGGATCAAGAGACCCAGTACTTC. Translation: CASSLGDRDQETQYF. The chain uses TRBV5-1 and TRBJ2-5; TRBD1 agrees at 7 bases. There are 15 residues in the CDR3. V dropped 0 bases and J dropped 2; count of bases not matched to a gene: 4. Germline assignment: CDR1 SGHRS and CDR2 YFSETQ.

The J gene is TRBJ1-2, the V gene TRBV12-5; D call uncertain. Germline V gives CDR1 LGHNT, CDR2 FRNRAP. Between the trimmed V and J ends, which lost 8 bases and 6 bases, there was a span of 7 bases. The length of the CDR3 is 10 residues. The CDR3 DNA is TGTGCTAGTCGGGAGGATGGCTACACCTTC. It codes for CASREDGYTF.

The rearrangement links TRBV28 to TRBJ2-5, with D possibly matching TRBD2 (6 bases). Germline loops: CDR1 MDHEN, CDR2 SYDVKM. The ends were cut back, 9 bases at V and 5 bases at J, with 19 bases in the middle. The CDR3 runs 14 residues. The CDR3 loop is CASSGLPWGETQYF. The CDR3 nucleotides read TGTGCCAGTTCGGGACTTCCATGGGGCGAGACCCAGTACTTC.

This chain links TRBV4-2 with TRBJ1-3; D uncertain. Germline V gene sequence: CDR1 LGHNA, CDR2 YNFKEQ. CDR3 length: 15 amino acids. Between the trimmed V and J ends, which lost 0 bases and 0 bases, there was a span of 6 bases. CDR3 in DNA: TGTGCCAGCAGCCAAGATTCCCACTCTGGAAACACCATATATTTT. Translation: CASSQDSHSGNTIYF.

This clone was counted once. The rearrangement joins TRBV14 to TRBJ2-7; 7 nucleotides align to TRBD1. Germline V CDR1 and CDR2: SGHDN, FVKESK. CDR3 length: 15 residues. V was clipped by 3 bases and J by 1 base; unmatched bases: 6. CDR3 region: CASSHSTGWSYEQYF. The CDR3 nucleotides read TGTGCCAGCAGCCACTCGACAGGGTGGTCCTACGAGCAGTACTTC.